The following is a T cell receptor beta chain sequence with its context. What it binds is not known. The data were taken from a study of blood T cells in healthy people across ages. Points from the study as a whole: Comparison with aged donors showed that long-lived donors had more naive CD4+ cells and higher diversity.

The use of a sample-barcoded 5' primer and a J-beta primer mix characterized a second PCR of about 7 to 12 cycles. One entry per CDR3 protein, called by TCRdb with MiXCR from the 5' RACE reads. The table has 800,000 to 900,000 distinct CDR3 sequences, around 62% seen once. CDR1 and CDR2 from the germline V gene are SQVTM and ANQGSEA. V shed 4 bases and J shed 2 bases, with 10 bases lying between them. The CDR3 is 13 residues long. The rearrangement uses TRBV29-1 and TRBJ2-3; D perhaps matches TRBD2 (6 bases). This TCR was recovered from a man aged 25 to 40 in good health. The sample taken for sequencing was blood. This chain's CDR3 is CSVVRDFTDTQYF. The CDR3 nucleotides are TGCAGCGTTGTGCGGGATTTCACAGATACGCAGTATTTT.